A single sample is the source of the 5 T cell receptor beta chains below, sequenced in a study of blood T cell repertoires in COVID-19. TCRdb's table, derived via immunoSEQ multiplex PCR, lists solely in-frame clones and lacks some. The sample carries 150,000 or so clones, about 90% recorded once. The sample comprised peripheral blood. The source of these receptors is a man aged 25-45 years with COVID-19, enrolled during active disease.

The chain's CDR3 is CASSSPGSSTDTQYF. CDR3 nucleotides: TGTGCCAGCAGTTCTCCCGGGAGTTCCACAGATACGCAGTATTTT. V and J are TRBV28 and TRBJ2-3, with D perhaps TRBD2 (6 bases). Germline V gene data show CDR1 as MDHEN and CDR2 as SYDVKM. Trimming stripped 4 bases from V and 2 bases from J, with 13 bases between. The CDR3 is 15 amino acids.

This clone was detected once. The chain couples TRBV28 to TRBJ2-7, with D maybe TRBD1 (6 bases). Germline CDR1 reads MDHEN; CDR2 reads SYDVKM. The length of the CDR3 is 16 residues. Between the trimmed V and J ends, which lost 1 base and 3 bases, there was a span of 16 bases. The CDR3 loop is CASSLFEGGHRYEQYF. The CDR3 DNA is TGTGCCAGCAGTTTATTCGAAGGGGGACACCGCTACGAGCAGTACTTC.

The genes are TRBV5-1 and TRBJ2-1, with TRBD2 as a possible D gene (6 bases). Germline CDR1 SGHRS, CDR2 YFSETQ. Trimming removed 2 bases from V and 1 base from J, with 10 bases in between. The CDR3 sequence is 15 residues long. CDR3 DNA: TGCGCCAGCAGCTTAAGCGGGCAGTCCTACAATGAGCAGTTCTTC. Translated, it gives CASSLSGQSYNEQFF. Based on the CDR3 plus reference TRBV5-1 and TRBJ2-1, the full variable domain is KAGVTQTPRYLIKTRGQQVTLSCSPISGHRSVSWYQQTPGQGLQFLFEYFSETQRNKGNFPGRFSGRQFSNSRSEMNVSTLELGDSALYLCASSLSGQSYNEQFFGPGTRLTVL.

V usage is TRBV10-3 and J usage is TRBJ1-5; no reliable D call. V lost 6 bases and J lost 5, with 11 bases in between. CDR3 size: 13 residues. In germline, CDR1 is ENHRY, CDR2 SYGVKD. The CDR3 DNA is TGTGCCATCAGATTCACAGCGGATCAGCCCCAGCATTTT. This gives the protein CAIRFTADQPQHF.

The CDR3 protein is CASSEFQGARQPQHF. The CDR3 nucleotides read TGTGCCAGCAGTGAATTTCAGGGGGCCAGGCAGCCCCAGCATTTT. The genes are TRBV2 and TRBJ1-5, with 8 positions matching TRBD1. The CDR3 sequence is 15 residues long. V was pared by 2 bases and J by 7 bases, with 7 bases of the junction left unmatched. Germline loops: CDR1 SNHLY, CDR2 FYNNEI.